A single sample gave rise to the 28 T cell receptor beta chains below, sequenced in a study of early T cells in non-severe SARS-CoV-2 infection. TCRdb analysed the 5' RACE reads with MiXCR anew, one entry per CDR3 protein. This table has approximately 70,000 distinct CDR3 sequences, about 12% appearing once. Sequencing was performed on whole blood. These receptors came from an adult who was a healthcare worker with PCR-confirmed SARS-CoV-2 infection or an uninfected control (not recorded which).

J is TRBJ2-1 and V is TRBV6-6; either TRBD1 or TRBD2 may supply D (5 bases each). Germline assignment: CDR1 MNHNY and CDR2 SVGAGI (reference sequence). This CDR3 is built from 17 residues. V lost 2 bases to trimming and J lost 1 base, with 15 bases between them. The CDR3 region has the DNA TGTGCCAGCAGTTACCCCTTTAGGGGAGTTTCCTACAATGAGCAGTTCTTC. Translated, it gives CASSYPFRGVSYNEQFF.

The chain uses TRBV25-1 and TRBJ2-5; D is undetermined. V shed 3 bases and J shed 5 bases, with 13 bases lying between them. The CDR3 is 14 residues long. Looked up from germline, CDR1 is MGHDK and CDR2 is SYGVNS. The CDR3 DNA is TGTGCCAGCAGTGACCATCCACGTAAGGAGACCCAGTACTTC. Translation gives CASSDHPRKETQYF.

The chain has TRBV6-2 or TRBV6-3 and TRBJ1-6; maybe TRBD1 (6 bases). Trimming removed 2 bases at V and 5 bases at J, with 10 bases between. This CDR3 comprises 15 residues. Germline V gene lookup returns CDR1 MNHEY and CDR2 SVGEGT. In DNA, the CDR3 is TGTGCCAGCAGTTACGCGGGACAAGATAATTCACCCCTCCACTTT. Amino acid sequence: CASSYAGQDNSPLHF.

V and J are TRBV12-3 or TRBV12-4 and TRBJ2-7; a weak D match, TRBD1 (6 bases). The CDR3 contains 15 residues. V lost 6 bases and J 2 bases, leaving 17 bases between the germline ends. This CDR3 reads CASSPMAGDPYEQYF. The CDR3 DNA reads as TGTGCCAGCAGCCCTATGGCAGGGGACCCCTACGAGCAGTACTTC.

V is TRBV12-3 or TRBV12-4 and J is TRBJ2-7; 10 bases are shared with TRBD1. This CDR3 contains 20 residues. The V and J ends lost 6 bases and 0 bases, in that order; junction bases with no gene match: 20. The CDR3 nucleotides read TGTGCCAGCAGCCCGCCGCCAGAGACAGGGGGCAAGAGAAGCTCCTACGAGCAGTACTTC. As protein: CASSPPPETGGKRSSYEQYF.

This clonotype showed up many times. This chain joins TRBV24-1 and TRBJ2-1; no clear D. The V and J ends lost 5 bases and 6 bases respectively, with 7 bases between them. The CDR3 length is 12 residues. Germline lookup yields CDR1 KGHDR and CDR2 SFDVKD. The DNA for the CDR3 is TGTGCCACCAGTGGTCTAGTCAATGAGCAGTTCTTC. This sequence encodes CATSGLVNEQFF.

This chain joins TRBV2 and TRBJ2-3; 8 positions match TRBD2. Trimming took 6 bases from V and 2 from J; bases not matched to a gene: 7. CDR3 length equals 15 residues. CDR1 is SNHLY and CDR2 is FYNNEI in the germline V gene. The DNA for the CDR3 is TGTGCCAGCAGCACGGGAGGGGGGCTCACAGATACGCAGTATTTT. Protein: CASSTGGGLTDTQYF.

The sample holds many counts of this clonotype. The chain recombines TRBV24-1 with TRBJ2-7, with D uncertain. Per germline, CDR1 KGHDR and CDR2 SFDVKD. The CDR3 loop spans 13 amino acids. V lost 2 bases, J lost 3 bases, and 7 bases lay in between. In DNA, the CDR3 is TGTGCCACCAGTGATTCGAACGGCTACGAGCAGTACTTC. Residues: CATSDSNGYEQYF.

This clonotype has at least ten counts. The chain recombines TRBV7-2 with TRBJ1-6; D gene ambiguous. This CDR3 contains 13 residues. Trimming cost V 5 bases and J 8 bases, with 10 bases left between them. Germline V gene sequence: CDR1 SGHTA, CDR2 FQGNSA. The CDR3 protein is CASSPSADSPLHF. The CDR3 region has the DNA TGTGCCAGCAGCCCTAGTGCGGATTCACCCCTCCACTTT.

Ten or more counts support this clonotype. The chain couples TRBV29-1 to TRBJ2-5; TRBD1 is a possible D gene (6 bases). Germline V gene sequence: CDR1 SQVTM, CDR2 ANQGSEA. V lost 6 bases to trimming and J lost 7 bases, with 15 bases between them. The CDR3 is 12 residues long. The CDR3 sequence is CSVSQGGGTQYF. The CDR3 DNA reads TGCAGCGTCTCACAGGGTGGAGGGACCCAGTACTTC.

This clonotype came up once. The chain joins TRBV20-1 to TRBJ2-7; 10 bases are a match to TRBD2. Per the germline V gene, CDR1 is DFQATT and CDR2 is SNEGSKA (reference sequence). V was clipped by 5 bases and J by 7 bases; unmatched bases: 11. This CDR3 region has 14 residues. The CDR3 loop reads CSASYSGGLWEQYF. CDR3 bases: TGCAGTGCTTCATATAGCGGGGGGCTTTGGGAGCAGTACTTC.

The CDR3 coding sequence is TGTGCCAGTAGTATTGGGGGGCCTGGCTCCTACAATGAGCAGTTCTTC. Its protein is CASSIGGPGSYNEQFF. V and J are TRBV19 and TRBJ2-1; D is possibly TRBD1 or TRBD2 (6 bases each). Germline lookup yields CDR1 LNHDA and CDR2 SQIVND (reference sequence). This CDR3 contains 16 residues. V lost 3 bases and J lost 0, with 12 bases in between.

This clonotype was observed a handful of times. Here the CDR3 reads CASSQEGWVGEQFF. The CDR3 DNA reads as TGTGCCAGCAGCCAAGAAGGTTGGGTTGGGGAGCAGTTCTTC. The chain combines TRBV14 with TRBJ2-1; D call uncertain. The CDR3 sequence is 14 residues long. V was trimmed by 0 bases and J by 10 bases, leaving 13 bases between them. Germline V gives CDR1 SGHDN, CDR2 FVKESK. Full variable domain (missing parts from reference TRBV14 and TRBJ2-1): EAGVTQFPSHSVIEKGQTVTLRCDPISGHDNLYWYRRVMGKEIKFLLHFVKESKQDESGMPNNRFLAERTGGTYSTLKVQPAELEDSGVYFCASSQEGWVGEQFFGPGTRLTVL.

This clonotype was detected many times. CDR3 sequence (DNA): TGTGCCAGCAGTTACGGGGGCGGGTCACCCCTCCACTTT. Amino acids: CASSYGGGSPLHF. V is TRBV6-6 and J is TRBJ1-6, with D tentatively TRBD1 (6 bases). From germline, CDR1 is MNHNY and CDR2 SVGAGI (reference sequence). This CDR3 has 13 residues. Trimming removed 2 bases at V and 10 bases at J, with 9 bases between.

There are a few counts of this clonotype. This chain connects TRBV5-1 to TRBJ1-2, with 8 bases matching TRBD1. Unmatched junction bases numbered 4, after V lost 4 bases and J lost 8 bases. CDR1 is SGHRS and CDR2 is YFSETQ in the germline V gene. The CDR3 totals 12 residues. The CDR3: CASSQGAVGYTF. CDR3 bases: TGCGCCAGCAGCCAGGGGGCGGTCGGCTACACCTTC.

This clonotype was recorded many times. V usage is TRBV5-1 and J usage is TRBJ2-5; TRBD2 agrees at 12 bases. The CDR3 runs 16 residues. The germline gives CDR1 SGHRS, CDR2 YFSETQ. The V gene end was trimmed by 4 bases and the J gene end by 5 bases; junction bases not matched to a gene: 9. CDR3 residues: CASSPTSGSWVETQYF. CDR3 sequence (DNA): TGCGCCAGCAGCCCGACTAGCGGGAGTTGGGTGGAGACCCAGTACTTC.

In this sample, this clonotype turned up a few times. This chain uses TRBV4-3 with TRBJ2-7; D possibly corresponds to TRBD2 (6 bases). CDR1 LGHNA and CDR2 YSLEER come from the germline V gene. The CDR3 sequence is 14 residues long. V lost 3 bases, J lost 6 bases, and 15 bases lay in between. The CDR3 reads CASSHRAEEGEQYF. The CDR3 DNA reads TGCGCCAGCAGCCACCGAGCTGAGGAGGGCGAGCAGTACTTC.

V is TRBV10-3 and J is TRBJ2-3; D unclear. This CDR3 contains 15 residues. Trimming shortened V by 4 bases and J by 4 bases, and 15 bases separated the two germline ends. Germline V gene lookup returns CDR1 ENHRY and CDR2 SYGVKD. CDR3 sequence reads: CAISAGRDLADTQYF. The CDR3, as DNA: TGTGCCATCAGTGCCGGAAGGGATCTGGCAGATACGCAGTATTTT.

This clonotype came up many times. V gene TRBV20-1 combines with J gene TRBJ2-1; D might be TRBD2 (6 bases). There are 14 residues in the CDR3. Germline V gene data show CDR1 as DFQATT and CDR2 as SNEGSKA (reference sequence). V lost 5 bases and J 9 bases, leaving 20 bases between the germline ends. The chain's CDR3 is CSAFPGTALGEQFF. DNA for the CDR3: TGCAGTGCTTTCCCCGGGACTGCATTGGGTGAGCAGTTCTTC.

This clonotype was seen a few times. The chain carries TRBV12-3 or TRBV12-4 and TRBJ2-3; D is perhaps TRBD1 or TRBD2 (5 bases each). Trimming cost V 7 bases and J 0 bases, with 11 bases left between them. There are 14 residues in the CDR3. Here the CDR3 reads CASTAGTSTDTQYF. DNA of the CDR3: TGTGCCAGCACCGCCGGGACCAGCACAGATACGCAGTATTTT.

This chain's CDR3 is CSASGSETQYF. CDR3 DNA: TGCAGTGCTAGTGGTTCGGAGACCCAGTACTTC. This chain links TRBV20-1 with TRBJ2-5; D ambiguous. Germline lookup yields CDR1 DFQATT and CDR2 SNEGSKA (reference sequence). Between the trimmed V and J ends, which lost 3 bases and 5 bases, there was a span of 7 bases. The CDR3 extends over 11 amino acids.

The V and J genes are TRBV25-1 and TRBJ2-3, with a possible D match to TRBD2 (5 bases). Germline V gene lookup returns CDR1 MGHDK and CDR2 SYGVNS. Trimming removed 3 bases from V and 5 bases from J, with 15 bases in between. The CDR3 has 15 amino acids. CDR3 amino acids: CASSDWPGGGDTQYF. Here the CDR3 DNA reads TGTGCCAGCAGTGACTGGCCCGGAGGTGGAGATACGCAGTATTTT. The full variable domain, with the rest looked up from reference TRBV25-1 and TRBJ2-3, is EADIYQTPRYLVIGTGKKITLECSQTMGHDKMYWYQQDPGMELHLIHYSYGVNSTEKGDLSSESTVSRIRTEHFPLTLESARPSHTSQYLCASSDWPGGGDTQYFGPGTRLTVL.

The chain is built from TRBV28 and TRBJ2-5, with D possibly being TRBD2 (5 bases). The CDR3 extends over 13 amino acids. V lost 6 bases and J 6 bases, leaving 14 bases between the germline ends. The V gene's germline CDR1 is MDHEN and CDR2 SYDVKM. CDR3 region: CASRTGSVKTQYF. The CDR3 DNA sequence: TGTGCCAGCAGGACGGGATCCGTGAAGACCCAGTACTTC.

The chain uses TRBV6-5 and TRBJ2-7; D perhaps matches TRBD2 (6 bases). The CDR3 sequence is 16 residues long. V dropped 0 bases and J dropped 2 bases, with 14 bases sitting between them. Germline V gene sequence: CDR1 MNHEY, CDR2 SVGAGI. This chain's CDR3 is CASSYSSGERAYEQYF. For the CDR3, the DNA is TGTGCCAGCAGTTACTCTTCGGGGGAGCGAGCCTACGAGCAGTACTTC.

The chain combines TRBV4-1 with TRBJ1-1, with D possibly being TRBD1 (6 bases). The length of the CDR3 is 14 residues. CDR1 MGHRA and CDR2 YSYEKL come from the germline V gene. V was shortened by 1 base and J by 7 bases, with 13 bases between the two germline ends. The CDR3 loop is CASSQVGGGYEAFF. CDR3 coding DNA: TGCGCCAGCAGCCAAGTAGGAGGGGGGTATGAAGCTTTCTTT.

At least ten counts were recorded for this clonotype. The V call is TRBV19, the J call TRBJ2-1; D gene uncertain. V was cut by 3 bases and J by 0 bases, with 15 bases left in between. CDR1 is LNHDA and CDR2 is SQIVND in the germline V gene (reference sequence). CDR3 length: 17 residues. The CDR3 sequence is CASSIPLRANSYNEQFF. CDR3 sequence (DNA): TGTGCCAGTAGTATCCCCTTGCGCGCAAACTCCTACAATGAGCAGTTCTTC.

This clonotype was counted many times. The chain uses TRBV19 and TRBJ1-4; maybe TRBD1 (5 bases). The CDR3 runs to 14 residues. The V gene's germline CDR1 is LNHDA and CDR2 SQIVND (reference sequence). V was pared by 4 bases and J by 8 bases, with 14 bases between. The CDR3 loop reads CASSSTGLGEKLFF. The CDR3 region has the DNA TGTGCCAGTAGTAGCACAGGCCTTGGCGAAAAACTGTTTTTT.

Of note for this clonotype: This may be a read error, as it is one base from a much larger clone. The chain carries TRBV6-6 and TRBJ1-2, with TRBD1 as a possible D gene (5 bases). Germline-derived CDR1 and CDR2 are MNHNY and SVGAGI (reference sequence). CDR3 length: 13 amino acids. Trimming cost V 5 bases and J 6 bases, with 13 bases left between them. CDR3 nucleotides: TGTGCCAGCAGTAGGGGAAGGGGCGATGGCTACACCTTC. As protein: CASSRGRGDGYTF.